Shown below are 20 T cell receptor beta chains from a single sample sequenced in a study of control samples from healthy donors and cancer patients. Only in-frame clones appear in the TCRdb table, and some are missing; sequencing was by immunoSEQ multiplex PCR. The repertoire holds some 120,000 clones, 80% to 95% seen once, with roughly 8.6% in the top ten. The material sequenced was blood. These receptors originate from a man aged 18 to 35 in good health.

The rearrangement joins TRBV10-1 to TRBJ2-2; TRBD1 matches at 7 bases. Germline V gives CDR1 WNHNN, CDR2 SYGVQD (reference sequence). The CDR3 length is 14 residues. Trimming at V came to 3 bases and at J to 6 bases, leaving 4 bases not matched to a gene. The CDR3 sequence is CASSDHRGAGELFF. The CDR3, as DNA: TGCGCCAGCAGTGACCACAGGGGCGCCGGGGAGCTGTTTTTT.

The chain couples TRBV11-2 to TRBJ2-2, with D hard to call. Trimming left V 5 bases short and J 2 bases short, with 9 bases between. The CDR3 has 14 amino acids. The germline CDR1 and CDR2 sequences are SGHAT and FQNNGV. The CDR3 is CASSLRPNTGELFF. As DNA, the CDR3 is TGTGCCAGCAGCCTAAGACCTAACACCGGGGAGCTGTTTTTT.

The J gene is TRBJ1-3, the V gene TRBV7-9; TRBD1 aligns across 7 bases. The V and J ends lost 4 bases and 7 bases, in that order; junction bases with no gene match: 7. Looked up from germline, CDR1 is SEHNR and CDR2 is FQNEAQ (reference sequence). CDR3 size: 14 residues. As DNA, the CDR3 is TGTGCCAGCAGCTCGGGACAGTTTTTTAACACCATATATTTT. It is translated as CASSSGQFFNTIYF.

This chain joins TRBV7-9 and TRBJ1-3; D remains unclear. CDR1 and CDR2 from the germline V gene are SEHNR and FQNEAQ (reference sequence). V was trimmed by 5 bases and J by 4 bases, leaving 9 bases between them. This CDR3 comprises 13 residues. The CDR3 coding sequence is TGTGCCAGCAGCCTAACGCTAGGAAACACCATATATTTT. Encoded protein: CASSLTLGNTIYF.

The V call is TRBV6-5, the J call TRBJ1-1; D may be TRBD1 (6 bases). Trimming removed 6 bases at V and 4 bases at J, with 18 bases between. CDR3 length: 15 amino acids. The germline CDR1 and CDR2 sequences are MNHEY and SVGAGI. CDR3 region: CASRQQQGEGTEAFF. As DNA, the CDR3 is TGTGCCAGCAGGCAGCAACAGGGAGAGGGCACTGAAGCTTTCTTT.

The V call is TRBV19, the J call TRBJ2-7; D remains ambiguous. The CDR3 runs 15 residues. Germline-derived CDR1 and CDR2 are LNHDA and SQIVND (reference sequence). V was cut by 4 bases and J by 4 bases, with 17 bases left in between. The DNA of the CDR3 is TGTGCCAGTAGTAAAGGGTTTGGTAGTTCGTACGAGCAGTACTTC. The encoded protein is CASSKGFGSSYEQYF.

CDR3 protein: CASRGQGLGEAFF. In nucleotides, the CDR3 is TGTGCCAGCAGGGGACAGGGGTTAGGTGAAGCTTTCTTT. V and J are TRBV2 and TRBJ1-1; TRBD1 matches 10 bases. CDR3 length: 13 residues. With 6 bases clipped from V and 7 bases from J, the junction kept 5 bases outside the gene matches. Germline CDR1 and CDR2: SNHLY and FYNNEI.

This chain connects TRBV6-1 to TRBJ1-4; D call uncertain. Looked up from germline, CDR1 is MNHNS and CDR2 is SASEGT. The CDR3 contains 15 residues. The V and J ends lost 0 bases and 3 bases respectively, with 8 bases between them. CDR3 DNA: TGTGCCAGCAGTGAAGCTCCCCAGCCTAATGAAAAACTGTTTTTT. Encoded protein: CASSEAPQPNEKLFF.

This chain links TRBV25-1 with TRBJ2-1, with TRBD2 matching over 10 bases. V lost 3 bases and J lost 4; bases outside the gene matches: 6. The CDR3 contains 16 residues. CDR1 MGHDK and CDR2 SYGVNS come from the germline V gene. Written as DNA, the CDR3 is TGTGCCAGCAGTGATCCTAGCGGGGGAGTTTACAATGAGCAGTTCTTC. It codes for CASSDPSGGVYNEQFF.

The V and J genes are TRBV10-2 and TRBJ2-1; 10 bases fit TRBD1. The germline V gene encodes CDR1 WSHSY and CDR2 SAAADI. J lost 6 bases, V lost 6 bases, and 5 bases had no gene match. The CDR3 has 14 amino acids. DNA for the CDR3: TGCGCCAGCAGGGGCCGGGACAGGGGCAATGAGCAGTTCTTC. Amino acid sequence: CASRGRDRGNEQFF.

This chain connects TRBV14 to TRBJ1-1; D unclear. Between the trimmed V and J ends, which lost 4 bases and 1 base, there was a span of 4 bases. The CDR3 totals 12 residues. CDR1 and CDR2 (germline): SGHDN, FVKESK. Here the CDR3 reads CASSRGNTEAFF. The CDR3 coding sequence is TGTGCCAGCAGCCGGGGGAACACTGAAGCTTTCTTT. The full variable domain, completed using reference TRBV14 and TRBJ1-1, is EAGVTQFPSHSVIEKGQTVTLRCDPISGHDNLYWYRRVMGKEIKFLLHFVKESKQDESGMPNNRFLAERTGGTYSTLKVQPAELEDSGVYFCASSRGNTEAFFGQGTRLTVV.

V gene TRBV9 combines with J gene TRBJ2-1; 8 bases match TRBD2. This CDR3 is 17 amino acids long. CDR1 and CDR2 (germline): SGDLS, YYNGEE. V lost 0 bases, J lost 2 bases, and 7 bases stayed unmatched. Here the CDR3 DNA reads TGTGCCAGCAGCGTAGGACGGGGGGGCTGGGCCTACAATGAGCAGTTCTTC. As protein: CASSVGRGGWAYNEQFF.

The chain combines TRBV6-1 with TRBJ1-2; D remains unclear. V lost 2 bases to trimming and J lost 4 bases, with 8 bases between them. This CDR3 contains 13 residues. Germline-derived CDR1 and CDR2 are MNHNS and SASEGT. CDR3 bases: TGTGCCAGCAGTGAACGTGACGGCTATGGCTACACCTTC. This codes for CASSERDGYGYTF.

This rearrangement joins TRBV15 to TRBJ1-1; tentative D call: TRBD1 (5 bases). Between the trimmed V and J ends, which lost 0 bases and 6 bases, there was a span of 8 bases. Germline V gives CDR1 LNHNV, CDR2 YYDKDF (reference sequence). The CDR3 has 13 amino acids. The CDR3 sequence is CATSRDGAAEAFF. The CDR3 coding sequence is TGTGCCACCAGCAGAGATGGGGCGGCTGAAGCTTTCTTT.

The rearrangement uses TRBV20-1 and TRBJ2-4; D is unresolved. This CDR3 region has 16 residues. Germline V lookup: CDR1 DFQATT, CDR2 SNEGSKA (reference sequence). The V end was cut by 3 bases, the J end by 0 bases, with 15 bases between. The CDR3 coding sequence is TGCAGTGCTAGTGGTCGTGGCCTCGTAGCCAAAAACATTCAGTACTTC. Translation gives CSASGRGLVAKNIQYF.

This clone was picked up one time. The chain links TRBV5-1 to TRBJ1-4, with D possibly being TRBD1 (5 bases). V was cut by 0 bases and J by 3 bases, with 12 bases left in between. Per germline, CDR1 SGHRS and CDR2 YFSETQ. The CDR3 runs 16 residues. This CDR3 is CASSLAGQGANEKLFF. The CDR3 DNA is TGCGCCAGCAGCTTGGCCGGGCAGGGTGCTAATGAAAAACTGTTTTTT.

This chain uses TRBV10-3 with TRBJ2-7; 7 positions agree with TRBD1. V shed 8 bases, J shed 3 bases, and the junction held 7 bases outside the gene matches. CDR3 size: 13 residues. Germline CDR1 and CDR2: ENHRY and SYGVKD. The CDR3 DNA reads as TGTGCCATCGCGGAGGACAGGAACTACGAGCAGTACTTC. Translation gives CAIAEDRNYEQYF.

This clone has more than one count but fewer than ten. The chain employs TRBV5-1 and TRBJ2-7, with D possibly called TRBD1 or TRBD2 (6 bases each). Germline values: CDR1 SGHRS, CDR2 YFSETQ. CDR3 size: 13 residues. V lost 2 bases, J lost 5 bases, and 11 bases lay in between. CDR3 sequence reads: CASSFGGLDEQYF. In nucleotides, the CDR3 is TGCGCCAGCAGCTTCGGGGGCCTGGACGAGCAGTACTTC.

The V call is TRBV6-5, the J call TRBJ1-4; D unclear. The V gene's germline CDR1 is MNHEY and CDR2 SVGAGI. The CDR3 sequence is 11 residues long. V dropped 5 bases and J dropped 5 bases, with 3 bases sitting between them. This CDR3 is CASSKNEKLFF. CDR3 DNA: TGTGCCAGCAGTAAAAATGAAAAACTGTTTTTT.

The J gene is TRBJ1-2, the V gene TRBV7-5. TRBV7-5 is given as a pseudogene. This CDR3 has 13 amino acids. CDR3: CVRSLVVSYGYTF. The CDR3 bases are TGTGTCAGAAGCTTAGTGGTGAGCTATGGCTACACCTTC.